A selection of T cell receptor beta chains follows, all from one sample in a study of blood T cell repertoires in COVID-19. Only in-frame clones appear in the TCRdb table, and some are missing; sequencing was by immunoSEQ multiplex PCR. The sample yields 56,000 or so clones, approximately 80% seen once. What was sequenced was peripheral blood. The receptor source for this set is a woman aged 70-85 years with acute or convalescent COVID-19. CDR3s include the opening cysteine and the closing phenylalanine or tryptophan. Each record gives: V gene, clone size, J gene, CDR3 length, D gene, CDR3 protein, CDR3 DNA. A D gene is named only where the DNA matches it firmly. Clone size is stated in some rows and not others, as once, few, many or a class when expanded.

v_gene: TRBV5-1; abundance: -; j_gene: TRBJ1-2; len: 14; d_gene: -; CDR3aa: CASSLFTVNYGYTF; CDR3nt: TGCGCCAGCAGCTTGTTCACTGTAAACTATGGCTACACCTTC
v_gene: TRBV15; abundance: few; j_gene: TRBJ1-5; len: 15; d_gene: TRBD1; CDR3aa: CATSSRDRGSQPQHF; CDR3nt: TGTGCCACCAGCAGCCGGGACAGAGGGAGTCAGCCCCAGCATTTT
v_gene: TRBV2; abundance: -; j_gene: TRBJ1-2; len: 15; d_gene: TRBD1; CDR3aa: CAIPGDRGLNYGYTF; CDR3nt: TGTGCCATCCCTGGGGACAGGGGGTTAAACTATGGCTACACCTTC
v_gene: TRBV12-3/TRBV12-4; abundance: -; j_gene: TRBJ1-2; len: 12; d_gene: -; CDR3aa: CASSRNNYGYTF; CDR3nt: TGTGCCAGCAGCAGAAATAACTATGGCTACACCTTC
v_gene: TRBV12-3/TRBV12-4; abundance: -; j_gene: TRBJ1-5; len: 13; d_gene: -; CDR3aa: CASSPRGGQPQHF; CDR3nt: TGTGCCAGCAGTCCTCGGGGGGGCCAGCCCCAGCATTTT
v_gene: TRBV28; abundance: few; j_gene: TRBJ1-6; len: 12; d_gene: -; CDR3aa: CASNPGWPPLHF; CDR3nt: TGTGCCAGCAACCCAGGTTGGCCACCCCTCCACTTT
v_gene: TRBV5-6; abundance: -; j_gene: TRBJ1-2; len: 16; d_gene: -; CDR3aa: CASSLLGHSQIHGYTF; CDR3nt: TGTGCCAGCAGCTTGTTGGGACACAGCCAGATCCATGGCTACACCTTC
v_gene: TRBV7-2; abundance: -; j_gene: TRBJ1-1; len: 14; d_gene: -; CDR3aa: CASSARAGNTEAFF; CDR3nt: TGTGCCAGCAGCGCCAGAGCGGGGAACACTGAAGCTTTCTTT
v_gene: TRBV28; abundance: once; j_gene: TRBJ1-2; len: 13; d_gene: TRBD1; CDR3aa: CASVPGGFSGYTF; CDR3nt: TGTGCCAGCGTCCCAGGGGGCTTTAGTGGCTACACCTTC
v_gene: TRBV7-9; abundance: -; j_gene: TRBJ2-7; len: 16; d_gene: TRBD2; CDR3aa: CASSGTSGGRSYEQYF; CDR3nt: TGTGCCAGCAGTGGGACTAGCGGGGGGCGCTCCTACGAGCAGTACTTC
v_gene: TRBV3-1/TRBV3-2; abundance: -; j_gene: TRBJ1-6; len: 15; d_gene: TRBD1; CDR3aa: CASSQETGFNSPLHF; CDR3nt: TGTGCCAGCAGCCAAGAGACAGGGTTTAATTCACCCCTCCACTTT
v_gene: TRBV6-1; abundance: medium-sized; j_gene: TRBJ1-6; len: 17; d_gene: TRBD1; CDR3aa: CASSDQPGTAYNSPLHF; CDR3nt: TGTGCCAGCAGTGATCAACCCGGGACAGCATATAATTCACCCCTCCACTTT
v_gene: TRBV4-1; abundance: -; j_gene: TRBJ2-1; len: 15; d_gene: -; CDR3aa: CASSQGRGAGNEQFF; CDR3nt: TGCGCCAGCAGCCAAGGCAGGGGGGCTGGGAATGAGCAGTTCTTC
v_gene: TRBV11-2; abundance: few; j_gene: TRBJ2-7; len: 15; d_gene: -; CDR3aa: CASSLDKYGGYEQYF; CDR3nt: TGTGCCAGCAGCTTAGATAAGTACGGCGGATACGAGCAGTACTTC
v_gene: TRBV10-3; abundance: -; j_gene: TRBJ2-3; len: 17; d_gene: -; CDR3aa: CAISDPSLTRLTDTQYF; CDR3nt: TGTGCCATCAGTGACCCCTCCTTGACTAGATTGACAGATACGCAGTATTTT
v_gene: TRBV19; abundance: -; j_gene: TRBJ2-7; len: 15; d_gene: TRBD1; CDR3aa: CASSFVTGGHYEQYF; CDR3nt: TGTGCCAGTAGTTTCGTGACAGGGGGCCATTACGAGCAGTACTTC
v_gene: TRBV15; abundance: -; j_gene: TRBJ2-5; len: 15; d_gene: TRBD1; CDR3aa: CATSRAGTEKETQYF; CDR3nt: TGTGCCACCAGCCGGGCCGGGACAGAAAAAGAGACCCAGTACTTC
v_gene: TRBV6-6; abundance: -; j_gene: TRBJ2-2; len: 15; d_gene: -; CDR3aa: CASSLMGAGTGELFF; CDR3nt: TGTGCCAGCAGCCTGATGGGGGCCGGAACCGGGGAGCTGTTTTTT
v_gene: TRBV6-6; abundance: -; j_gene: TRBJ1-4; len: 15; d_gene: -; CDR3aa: CASTTDRATNEKLFF; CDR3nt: TGTGCCAGCACCACAGACCGCGCAACTAATGAAAAACTGTTTTTT
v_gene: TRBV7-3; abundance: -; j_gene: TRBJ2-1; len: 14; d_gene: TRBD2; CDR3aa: CASNTGGPYNEQFF; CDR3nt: TGTGCCAGCAACACGGGGGGTCCCTACAATGAGCAGTTCTTC
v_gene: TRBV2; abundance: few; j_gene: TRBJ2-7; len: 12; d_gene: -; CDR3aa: CASRDDSYEQYF; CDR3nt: TGTGCCAGCAGAGACGACAGTTACGAGCAGTACTTC
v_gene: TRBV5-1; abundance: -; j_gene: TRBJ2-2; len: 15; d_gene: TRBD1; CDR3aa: CASSQTGSSTGELFF; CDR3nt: TGCGCCAGCAGCCAGACAGGGTCAAGCACCGGGGAGCTGTTTTTT
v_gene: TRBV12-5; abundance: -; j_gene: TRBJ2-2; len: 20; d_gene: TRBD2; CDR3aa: CASGLSLAGGRRTNTGELFF; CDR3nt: TGTGCTAGTGGTTTGAGCCTAGCGGGGGGCCGACGAACGAACACCGGGGAGCTGTTTTTT
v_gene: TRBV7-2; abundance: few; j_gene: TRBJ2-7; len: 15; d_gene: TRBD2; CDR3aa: CASSLLGGGSGEQYF; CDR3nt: TGTGCCAGCAGCTTATTGGGCGGGGGGTCCGGAGAGCAGTACTTC
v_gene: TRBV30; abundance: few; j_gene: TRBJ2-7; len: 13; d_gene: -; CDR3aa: CAGGPGYEVEQYF; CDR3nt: TGTGCCGGTGGGCCAGGGTATGAGGTGGAGCAGTACTTC
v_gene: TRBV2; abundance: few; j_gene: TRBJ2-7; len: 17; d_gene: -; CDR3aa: CASSEALRGEGSYEQYF; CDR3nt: TGTGCCAGCAGTGAAGCGCTTCGGGGAGAAGGCTCCTACGAGCAGTACTTC
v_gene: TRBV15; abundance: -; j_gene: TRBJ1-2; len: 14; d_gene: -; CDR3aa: CAIGSGGISYGYTF; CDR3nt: TGTGCCATCGGGAGTGGAGGGATTAGCTATGGCTACACCTTC
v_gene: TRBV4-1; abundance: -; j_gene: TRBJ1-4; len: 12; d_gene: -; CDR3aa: CASSGLNEKLFF; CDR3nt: TGCGCCAGCAGCGGCCTTAATGAAAAACTGTTTTTT
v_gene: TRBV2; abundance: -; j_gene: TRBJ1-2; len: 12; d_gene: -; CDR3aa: CASSGVMEGYTF; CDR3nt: TGTGCCAGCAGCGGCGTCATGGAGGGCTACACCTTC
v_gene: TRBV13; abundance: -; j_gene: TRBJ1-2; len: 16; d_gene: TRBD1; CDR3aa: CASSPGTGDINYGYTF; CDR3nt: TGTGCCAGCAGCCCCGGGACAGGGGATATCAACTATGGCTACACCTTC
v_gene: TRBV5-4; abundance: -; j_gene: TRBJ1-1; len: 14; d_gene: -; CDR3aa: CASSLEGGRAEAFF; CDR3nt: TGTGCCAGCAGCTTGGAGGGAGGAAGGGCTGAAGCTTTCTTT
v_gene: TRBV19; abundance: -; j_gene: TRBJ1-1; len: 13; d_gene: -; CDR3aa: CASSMMWGVEAFF; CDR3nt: TGTGCCAGTAGTATGATGTGGGGGGTCGAAGCTTTCTTT
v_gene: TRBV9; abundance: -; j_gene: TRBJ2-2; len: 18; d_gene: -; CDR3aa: CASSLGARGNAGPGELFF; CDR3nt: TGTGCCAGCAGCCTAGGCGCCAGGGGAAACGCTGGGCCCGGGGAGCTGTTTTTT
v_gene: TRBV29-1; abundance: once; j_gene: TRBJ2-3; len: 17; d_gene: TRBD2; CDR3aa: CSPGGGSGGQSTDTQYF; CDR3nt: TGCAGCCCCGGGGGTGGTAGCGGGGGGCAAAGCACAGATACGCAGTATTTT
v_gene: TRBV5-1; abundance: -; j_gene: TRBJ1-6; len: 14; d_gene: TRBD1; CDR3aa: CASSRGQGNSPLHF; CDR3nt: TGCGCCAGCAGCCGCGGACAGGGTAATTCACCCCTCCACTTT
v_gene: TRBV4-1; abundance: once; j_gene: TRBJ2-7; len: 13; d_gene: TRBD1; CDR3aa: CASSQDDRGRKYF; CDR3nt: TGCGCCAGCAGCCAAGATGACAGGGGGAGGAAGTACTTC
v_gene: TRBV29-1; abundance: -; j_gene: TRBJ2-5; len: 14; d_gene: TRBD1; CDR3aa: CSSSGRGSEETQYF; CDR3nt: TGCAGCTCATCGGGCAGGGGGAGTGAAGAGACCCAGTACTTC
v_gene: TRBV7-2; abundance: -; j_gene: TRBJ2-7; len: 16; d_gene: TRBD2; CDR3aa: CASSRKWTSDFHEQYF; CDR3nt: TGTGCCAGCAGCCGCAAATGGACTAGCGATTTTCACGAGCAGTACTTC